This T cell receptor (beta chain) was identified in a study of blood T cell repertoires in COVID-19. Study at large: From T cells, B-cell-depleted T cells, or PBMCs came the material, which was cDNA or gDNA.

Source study methods: Estimation of nucleated cell counts relied on the amplification of reference gene primers. Produced via immunoSEQ multiplex PCR; TCRdb's table is partial and in-frame only. V, J and clone size are those of that table, while D and trimming were read from the DNA. The table lists about 80,000 clones, 65% to 85% of them singletons. Per germline, CDR1 MNHEY and CDR2 SMNVEV (reference sequence). Trimming cost V 2 bases and J 8 bases, with 15 bases left between them. This CDR3 has 14 residues. The source of this sequence is a man in his 70s with active or convalescent COVID-19. The sample consisted of peripheral blood. This chain joins TRBV27 and TRBJ1-2, with D tentatively TRBD1 (5 bases). The CDR3 sequence is CASSLGGDVEGYTF. In nucleotides, the CDR3 is TGTGCCAGCAGTTTAGGGGGGGATGTTGAGGGCTACACCTTC.